This entry lists 9 T cell receptor beta chains sequenced from one sample in a study of tumor-infiltrating lymphocytes in localized non-small cell lung cancer. Some clones are missing from TCRdb's copy, which holds only in-frame ones; the method was immunoSEQ multiplex PCR. Of around 10,000 clones listed, about two thirds are singletons. The sample comprised lung tumor tissue. These receptors were collected from a human donor with non-small cell lung cancer.

This clone was seen only a few times. This rearrangement joins TRBV28 to TRBJ2-7; TRBD2 matches 7 bases. V was clipped by 6 bases and J by 4 bases; unmatched bases: 15. This CDR3 comprises 16 residues. CDR1 MDHEN and CDR2 SYDVKM come from the germline V gene. The CDR3 here is CASSVLGNLGGYEQYF. The CDR3 bases are TGTGCCAGCAGCGTACTCGGGAACCTCGGGGGGTACGAGCAGTACTTC.

CDR3 sequence reads: CASNRATSYEQYF. The CDR3 bases are TGTGCCAGCAACAGGGCGACCTCCTACGAGCAGTACTTC. This sequence joins TRBV6-5 and TRBJ2-7, with D maybe TRBD1 (6 bases). V lost 7 bases and J 0 bases, leaving 10 bases between the germline ends. In germline, CDR1 is MNHEY, CDR2 SVGAGI. This CDR3 is built from 13 residues.

The J gene is TRBJ2-5, the V gene TRBV7-9; unclear D gene. Between the trimmed V and J ends, which lost 5 bases and 5 bases, there was a span of 12 bases. The CDR3 runs 13 residues. Germline CDR1 reads SEHNR; CDR2 reads FQNEAQ (reference sequence). CDR3 protein: CASSPMGPETQYF. CDR3 DNA: TGTGCCAGCAGCCCCATGGGCCCGGAGACCCAGTACTTC.

This clone appeared a single time. The gene calls are TRBV5-1 and TRBJ2-2, with D uncertain. CDR1 is SGHRS, CDR2 YFSETQ, per germline. This CDR3 has 13 amino acids. The V end lost 2 bases, the J end lost 1 base, and 3 bases lay between the germline ends. CDR3 in DNA: TGCGCCAGCAGCTTCCGGAACACCGGGGAGCTGTTTTTT. Amino acid sequence: CASSFRNTGELFF.

The J gene is TRBJ1-1, the V gene TRBV15; perhaps TRBD1 as D (6 bases). The CDR3 sequence is 13 residues long. In germline, CDR1 is LNHNV, CDR2 YYDKDF (reference sequence). The V gene lost 5 bases and the J gene lost 7 bases, with 14 bases spanning the gap. The CDR3 protein is CATSPGGQSEAFF. The CDR3 DNA reads TGTGCCACCAGCCCGGGGGGCCAGAGTGAAGCTTTCTTT. Using reference TRBV15 and TRBJ1-1 for the parts outside the CDR3, the full variable domain is DAMVIQNPRYQVTQFGKPVTLSCSQTLNHNVMYWYQQKSSQAPKLLFHYYDKDFNNEADTPDNFQSRRPNTSFCFLDIRSPGLGDTAMYLCATSPGGQSEAFFGQGTRLTVV.

This clone showed up just once. This chain uses TRBV2 with TRBJ2-5; D might be TRBD1 or TRBD2, each matching 6 bases. Germline-derived CDR1 and CDR2 are SNHLY and FYNNEI. This CDR3 is built from 14 residues. The germline V and J ends were trimmed by 6 bases and 4 bases, with 15 bases remaining between them. The CDR3 protein is CASSLQGGGETQYF. DNA for the CDR3: TGTGCCAGCAGCCTACAGGGAGGCGGAGAGACCCAGTACTTC.

V and J are TRBV5-8 and TRBJ2-2; 7 nucleotides match TRBD1. Germline trimming cut 0 bases from V and 2 bases from J; bases unmatched to any gene: 4. This CDR3 has 16 residues. Germline-derived CDR1 and CDR2 are SGHTS and YDEGEE. This CDR3 reads CASSLVVGGNTGELFF. Here the CDR3 DNA reads TGTGCCAGCAGCTTGGTGGTAGGGGGCAACACCGGGGAGCTGTTTTTT.

The V call is TRBV5-1, the J call TRBJ2-7; TRBD1 aligns across 7 bases. After removal of 4 bases from V and 9 bases from J, the junction contained 10 bases not matched to a gene. This CDR3 has 13 amino acids. Germline lookup yields CDR1 SGHRS and CDR2 YFSETQ. CDR3 coding DNA: TGCGCCAGCAGCCCCCGGGACAGTTTCTTGCAGTACTTC. This translates into CASSPRDSFLQYF.

The CDR3 reads CASRGTSGGSSYEQYF. The CDR3 DNA sequence: TGCGCCAGCAGGGGGACTAGCGGGGGGAGCTCCTACGAGCAGTACTTC. The chain uses TRBV10-2 and TRBJ2-7; TRBD2 agrees at 15 bases. The junction had 3 bases not matched to a gene; V was cut back by 6 bases and J by 0 bases. The CDR3 runs 16 residues. Germline V CDR1 and CDR2: WSHSY, SAAADI.